Following are 25 T cell receptor beta chains from one sample sequenced in a study of cytomegalovirus exposure and HLA in healthy donors. The protocol was immunoSEQ multiplex PCR, while the TCRdb copy is restricted to in-frame clones and leaves out a portion. The table shows about 110,000 clones, with more than 90% occurring only once. The sequencing sample was made of PBMCs. These receptors all stem from a woman between 18 and 29 years old in good health and CMV-seronegative.

This sequence joins TRBV28 and TRBJ2-5; TRBD1 agrees at 7 bases. Germline-derived CDR1 and CDR2 are MDHEN and SYDVKM. The CDR3 runs 14 residues. The J segment lost 1 base and the V segment lost 6 bases, leaving 5 bases of the junction unmatched. CDR3 amino acids: CASRYTGAQETQYF. The CDR3 bases are TGTGCCAGCAGATATACAGGGGCCCAAGAGACCCAGTACTTC. The full variable domain, in which reference TRBV28 and TRBJ2-5 provide the parts outside the CDR3, is DVKVTQSSRYLVKRTGEKVFLECVQDMDHENMFWYRQDPGLGLRLIYFSYDVKMKEKGDIPEGYSVSREKKERFSLILESASTNQTSMYLCASRYTGAQETQYFGPGTRLLVL.

The chain has TRBV18 and TRBJ2-7; D remains unclear. Trimming took 3 bases from V and 2 from J, leaving 5 bases between them. Germline loops: CDR1 KGHSH, CDR2 LQKENI. This CDR3 is built from 12 residues. The chain's CDR3 is CASSPTAYEQYF. In DNA form, the CDR3 reads TGTGCCAGCTCACCTACAGCCTACGAGCAGTACTTC. Variable domain in full (rest from reference TRBV18 and TRBJ2-7): NAGVMQNPRHLVRRRGQEARLRCSPMKGHSHVYWYRQLPEEGLKFMVYLQKENIIDESGMPKERFSAEFPKEGPSILRIQQVVRGDSAAYFCASSPTAYEQYFGPGTRLTVT.

The chain carries TRBV7-9 and TRBJ2-5; 11 nucleotides line up with TRBD1. The CDR3 runs 15 residues. Looked up from germline, CDR1 is SEHNR and CDR2 is FQNEAQ (reference sequence). The V and J ends lost 5 bases and 9 bases, in that order; junction bases with no gene match: 11. The CDR3 DNA follows: TGTGCCAGCAGCCGACCGGGACAGGGGGAAGGGGCCCAGTACTTC. This codes for CASSRPGQGEGAQYF.

The V and J genes are TRBV7-3 and TRBJ2-5; 9 bases agree with TRBD1. Trimming took 6 bases from V and 5 from J; bases not matched to a gene: 7. Germline V gene data show CDR1 as SGHTA and CDR2 as FQGTGA. The CDR3 extends over 14 amino acids. Written as DNA, the CDR3 is TGTGCCAGCAGTATTACAGGGGGCAGGGAGACCCAGTACTTC. Its protein product is CASSITGGRETQYF.

The chain joins TRBV7-8 to TRBJ1-3, with a weak D call TRBD1 (5 bases). Germline CDR1 SGHVS, CDR2 FQNEAQ. V lost 5 bases and J 2 bases, leaving 13 bases between the germline ends. CDR3 length equals 15 residues. The CDR3 nucleotides read TGTGCCAGCAGCCCTAGGGGTGTCGCTGGAAACACCATATATTTT. It specifies CASSPRGVAGNTIYF.

This rearrangement joins TRBV7-2 to TRBJ2-2; possible D gene TRBD2, 5 bases. The CDR3 sequence is 15 residues long. Looked up from germline, CDR1 is SGHTA and CDR2 is FQGNSA. Trimming stripped 0 bases from V and 6 bases from J, with 11 bases between. The CDR3 sequence: CASSLALGSSGELFF. For the CDR3, the DNA is TGTGCCAGCAGCTTAGCGCTAGGGAGCTCCGGGGAGCTGTTTTTT. Looking up the rest from reference TRBV7-2 and TRBJ2-2 gives the full variable domain: GAGVSQSPSNKVTEKGKDVELRCDPISGHTALYWYRQSLGQGLEFLIYFQGNSAPDKSGLPSDRFSAERTGGSVSTLTIQRTQQEDSAVYLCASSLALGSSGELFFGEGSRLTVL.

J is TRBJ2-3 and V is TRBV5-8; 8 bases match TRBD2. The germline V gene has CDR1 SGHTS and CDR2 YDEGEE. Losses at the gene ends were 4 bases for V and 1 base for J; bases not matched to a gene: 8. The CDR3 length is 16 residues. CDR3 in DNA: TGTGCCAGCAGCCTGCCGGGGGGGCCGGGCACAGATACGCAGTATTTT. Translation gives CASSLPGGPGTDTQYF.

The rearrangement uses TRBV2 and TRBJ1-4; 10 bases are a match to TRBD1. The CDR3 length is 15 residues. The V segment lost 6 bases and the J segment 5 bases; nucleotides outside the gene matches: 6. Germline V gene data show CDR1 as SNHLY and CDR2 as FYNNEI. The CDR3 DNA is TGTGCCAGCAGAGAGACAGGGGGCTGGAATGAAAAACTGTTTTTT. It translates to CASRETGGWNEKLFF.

The chain links TRBV28 to TRBJ1-4, with D perhaps TRBD1 (6 bases). This CDR3 region has 16 residues. Between the trimmed V and J ends, which lost 5 bases and 0 bases, there was a span of 13 bases. Germline V gene lookup returns CDR1 MDHEN and CDR2 SYDVKM. CDR3 region: CASSDRSHATNEKLFF. The CDR3 DNA is TGTGCCAGCAGTGACAGGTCCCATGCAACTAATGAAAAACTGTTTTTT.

This chain links TRBV11-2 with TRBJ2-2; D is ambiguous. V shed 1 base and J shed 5 bases, with 11 bases lying between them. The CDR3 loop spans 15 amino acids. Germline assignment: CDR1 SGHAT and CDR2 FQNNGV. The CDR3 DNA sequence: TGTGCCAGCAGCTTAGTTTCAGTTGCTACCGGGGAGCTGTTTTTT. Amino acid sequence: CASSLVSVATGELFF.

This chain connects TRBV27 to TRBJ2-1; the D gene is possibly TRBD2 (7 bases). CDR3 length: 18 residues. The germline gives CDR1 MNHEY, CDR2 SMNVEV (reference sequence). V dropped 2 bases and J dropped 1 base, with 18 bases sitting between them. In nucleotides, the CDR3 is TGTGCCAGCAGTTTAAGGCGCCGCGGGGGCTTGTCCTACAATGAGCAGTTCTTC. Translation: CASSLRRRGGLSYNEQFF.

The chain has TRBV6-1 and TRBJ1-3, with D tentatively TRBD1 (5 bases). V gave up 4 bases and J gave up 0 bases, with 10 bases separating them. Looked up from germline, CDR1 is MNHNS and CDR2 is SASEGT. The CDR3 consists of 15 residues. For the CDR3, the DNA is TGTGCCAGCAGTGCCCGACAGAGCTCTGGAAACACCATATATTTT. It translates to CASSARQSSGNTIYF.

This rearrangement joins TRBV5-8 to TRBJ2-1, with D maybe TRBD1 (6 bases). Trimming removed 0 bases at V and 13 bases at J, with 26 bases between. The CDR3 consists of 17 residues. Germline CDR1 reads SGHTS; CDR2 reads YDEGEE. The CDR3 protein is CASSLEGVWERPMSQFF. CDR3 sequence (DNA): TGTGCCAGCAGCTTGGAGGGGGTCTGGGAGCGACCCATGAGCCAGTTCTTC.

V is TRBV5-4 and J is TRBJ1-2, with TRBD1 matching over 8 bases. The V gene end was trimmed by 0 bases and the J gene end by 8 bases; junction bases not matched to a gene: 9. The germline CDR1 and CDR2 sequences are SGHNT and YYREEE (reference sequence). The CDR3 covers 15 residues. This chain's CDR3 is CASSLAPQGERGYTF. The CDR3 nucleotides read TGTGCCAGCAGCTTGGCCCCACAGGGGGAGAGGGGCTACACCTTC.

The J gene is TRBJ1-1, the V gene TRBV15, with a tentative D call TRBD1 (5 bases). Germline CDR1 is LNHNV and CDR2 is YYDKDF (reference sequence). There are 14 residues in the CDR3. V lost 5 bases, J lost 4 bases, and 14 bases lay in between. The CDR3 spells CATSSGGEGTEAFF. Here the CDR3 DNA reads TGTGCCACCAGCTCGGGGGGAGAGGGCACTGAAGCTTTCTTT.

The CDR3 loop is CASSAQPSGDRRSRDYGYTF. The CDR3 bases are TGTGCCAGCAGCGCCCAACCCTCCGGGGACAGGCGGTCCCGAGACTATGGCTACACCTTC. The chain joins TRBV9 to TRBJ1-2, with 8 bases that match TRBD1. Germline CDR1 and CDR2: SGDLS and YYNGEE. The CDR3 extends over 20 amino acids. J was trimmed by 3 bases and V by 3 bases; bases with no gene match: 22.

The rearrangement uses TRBV30 and TRBJ2-5; D is undetermined. V lost 4 bases and J lost 2, with 23 bases in between. Looked up from germline, CDR1 is GTSNPN and CDR2 is SVGIG (reference sequence). The CDR3 covers 17 residues. CDR3 loop: CAWTSSNSGSMQETQYF. The CDR3 DNA is TGTGCCTGGACTAGTTCGAATTCCGGGTCCATGCAAGAGACCCAGTACTTC.

This chain links TRBV28 with TRBJ2-5, with D tentatively TRBD2 (6 bases). In germline, CDR1 is MDHEN, CDR2 SYDVKM. CDR3 length equals 16 residues. V lost 1 base, J lost 5 bases, and 17 bases lay in between. The CDR3 nucleotides read TGTGCCAGCAGTTTATTGGGACTCCTGGGGGGTGAGACCCAGTACTTC. Encoded protein: CASSLLGLLGGETQYF.

The chain employs TRBV28 and TRBJ2-7; D possibly corresponds to TRBD1 (6 bases). Germline lookup yields CDR1 MDHEN and CDR2 SYDVKM. This CDR3 is built from 14 residues. The ends were cut back, 6 bases at V and 6 bases at J, with 18 bases in the middle. CDR3 loop: CASSFLAGALEQYF. The DNA of the CDR3 is TGTGCCAGCAGCTTTTTGGCAGGGGCTCTCGAGCAGTACTTC. Complete variable domain (other parts from reference TRBV28 and TRBJ2-7): DVKVTQSSRYLVKRTGEKVFLECVQDMDHENMFWYRQDPGLGLRLIYFSYDVKMKEKGDIPEGYSVSREKKERFSLILESASTNQTSMYLCASSFLAGALEQYFGPGTRLTVT.

V gene TRBV5-6 combines with J gene TRBJ2-3, with 10 bases matching TRBD1. Germline V gene lookup returns CDR1 SGHDT and CDR2 YYEEEE. J was trimmed by 4 bases and V by 4 bases; bases with no gene match: 12. CDR3 length: 17 amino acids. The CDR3 sequence is CASSSRDRGYVSDTQYF. CDR3 sequence (DNA): TGTGCCAGCAGCAGCCGGGACAGGGGTTATGTTTCAGATACGCAGTATTTT. Using reference TRBV5-6 and TRBJ2-3 for the parts outside the CDR3, the full variable domain is DAGVTQSPTHLIKTRGQQVTLRCSPKSGHDTVSWYQQALGQGPQFIFQYYEEEERQRGNFPDRFSGHQFPNYSSELNVNALLLGDSALYLCASSSRDRGYVSDTQYFGPGTRLTVL.

This chain links TRBV6-5 with TRBJ2-3; 11 bases agree with TRBD2. The CDR3 runs to 15 residues. Germline-derived CDR1 and CDR2 are MNHEY and SVGAGI. The ends lost 3 bases at V and 5 bases at J; junction bases unmatched: 4. The CDR3 loop reads CASSYIAGGLDTQYF. For the CDR3, the DNA is TGTGCCAGCAGTTATATAGCGGGGGGGTTAGATACGCAGTATTTT.

The chain uses TRBV25-1 and TRBJ1-3; tentatively, D is TRBD1 (6 bases). The CDR3 is 15 residues long. V was pared by 3 bases and J by 4 bases, with 13 bases between. Germline CDR1 and CDR2: MGHDK and SYGVNS. CDR3 protein: CASSEPGTTGNTIYF. CDR3 coding DNA: TGTGCCAGCAGTGAGCCCGGGACAACGGGAAACACCATATATTTT. Drawing the rest from reference TRBV25-1 and TRBJ1-3, the complete variable domain is EADIYQTPRYLVIGTGKKITLECSQTMGHDKMYWYQQDPGMELHLIHYSYGVNSTEKGDLSSESTVSRIRTEHFPLTLESARPSHTSQYLCASSEPGTTGNTIYFGEGSWLTVV.

J is TRBJ1-3 and V is TRBV7-6; 10 bases are shared with TRBD1. CDR1 and CDR2 (germline): SGHVS, FNYEAQ. J was trimmed by 1 base and V by 1 base; bases with no gene match: 1. CDR3 length: 16 residues. This CDR3 is CASSLGQGASGNTIYF. The CDR3 nucleotides read TGTGCCAGCAGCTTAGGACAGGGGGCGTCTGGAAACACCATATATTTT.

This sequence joins TRBV7-6 and TRBJ2-3; 7 bases match TRBD1. V lost 3 bases to trimming and J lost 0 bases; unmatched junction nucleotides: 3. This CDR3 is built from 15 residues. Per the germline V gene, CDR1 is SGHVS and CDR2 is FNYEAQ. The CDR3 is CASSFRDSSTDTQYF. The CDR3, as DNA: TGTGCCAGCAGCTTCCGGGACAGCAGCACAGATACGCAGTATTTT.

The chain employs TRBV13 and TRBJ2-3; TRBD1 agrees at 10 bases. The CDR3 extends over 16 amino acids. Trimming took 0 bases from V and 2 from J; bases not matched to a gene: 2. CDR1 PRHDT and CDR2 FYEKMQ come from the germline V gene (reference sequence). CDR3 nucleotides: TGTGCCAGCAGCTTAGGGACAGGGGGCGACACAGATACGCAGTATTTT. This translates into CASSLGTGGDTDTQYF.